This T cell receptor beta chain is drawn from a study of cytomegalovirus exposure and HLA in healthy donors. As for this clone: Its antigen is still unknown.

Amplification used 60 Vbeta primers and 13 Jbeta primers. The assay was immunoSEQ multiplex PCR, and TCRdb's table has in-frame clones only and misses some. The profile shows more than 95,000 clones, around three quarters of them singletons. The V gene end was trimmed by 2 bases and the J gene end by 6 bases; junction bases not matched to a gene: 3. Per germline, CDR1 MGHRA and CDR2 YSYEKL. The CDR3 length is 16 residues. The study, taken as a whole, reports: The productive fraction for most TCR beta V segments was about 90% or about 30% in an earlier analysis. A later analysis, which compared TCR beta chains of equal frequency, found the HLA-associated ones more clonally expanded. In presence/absence analyses, roughly uniform sequencing depth across donors was assumed. It was in a later analysis that TCR association rates were seen to vary by HLA locus, highest for DRB1 and lowest for HLA-C.

This TCR came from a woman between 40 and 55 years old in good health and CMV-seronegative. The specimen sequenced was PBMCs. The J gene is TRBJ2-5, the V gene TRBV4-1; TRBD2 agrees at 16 bases. Written as DNA, the CDR3 is TGCGCCAGCAGCCAAACGGGACTAGCGGGAGGGCAGACCCAGTACTTC. This encodes CASSQTGLAGGQTQYF.